Listed below are T cell receptor beta chains from one sample, sequenced in a study of CD8 T cells in ankylosing spondylitis. TCRdb reprocessed the 5' RACE reads with MiXCR, giving one entry per CDR3 protein. This sample has 800,000 to 900,000 distinct CDR3 sequences, with approximately 12% found just once. The sequencing sample was made of blood, either unsorted or a sorted T cell fraction (not recorded which). The receptor source for this set is a male donor with ankylosing spondylitis. Both conserved end residues are part of each CDR3. The order of the fields is J gene, V gene, CDR3 protein.

j_call: TRBJ2-3; v_call: TRBV7-2; cdr3_aa: CAGSPRRYTDTQYF
j_call: TRBJ2-3; v_call: TRBV5-1; cdr3_aa: CASSLATSSGWDTQYF
j_call: TRBJ1-5; v_call: TRBV7-2; cdr3_aa: CASSSGTSRNQPQHF
j_call: TRBJ1-6; v_call: TRBV7-2; cdr3_aa: CASSPRQVRNSPLHF
j_call: TRBJ2-1; v_call: TRBV6-2/TRBV6-3; cdr3_aa: CASRIDRGNSLIYNEQFF
j_call: TRBJ1-2; v_call: TRBV7-9; cdr3_aa: CASSLVASNYGYTF
j_call: TRBJ1-2; v_call: TRBV5-1; cdr3_aa: CASSSGQGEGYTF
j_call: TRBJ1-2; v_call: TRBV6-2/TRBV6-3; cdr3_aa: CASSIQGRANYGYTF
j_call: TRBJ2-1; v_call: TRBV5-8; cdr3_aa: CASRQTGEVRQFF
j_call: TRBJ2-3; v_call: TRBV5-1; cdr3_aa: CASSTPSGGADTQYF
j_call: TRBJ1-3; v_call: TRBV28; cdr3_aa: CASSSIGQAGNTIYF
j_call: TRBJ1-5; v_call: TRBV18; cdr3_aa: CASSPGDSQPQHF
j_call: TRBJ1-5; v_call: TRBV20-1; cdr3_aa: CSAVDGRNQPQHF
j_call: TRBJ2-1; v_call: TRBV5-1; cdr3_aa: CASSSYLNNEQFF
j_call: TRBJ1-4; v_call: TRBV28; cdr3_aa: CASSFPEGVEKLFF
j_call: TRBJ2-3; v_call: TRBV6-5; cdr3_aa: CASSYSRRVSTDTQYF
j_call: TRBJ1-1; v_call: TRBV6-4; cdr3_aa: CASKTGANTEAFF
j_call: TRBJ2-4; v_call: TRBV29-1; cdr3_aa: CSVAQQGRRDIQYF
j_call: TRBJ2-5; v_call: TRBV29-1; cdr3_aa: CSVESIDRIPTQYF
j_call: TRBJ1-4; v_call: TRBV20-1; cdr3_aa: CSAREAATNEKLFF
j_call: TRBJ2-7; v_call: TRBV21-1; cdr3_aa: CARCWTGCYEQYF
j_call: TRBJ2-1; v_call: TRBV29-1; cdr3_aa: CSVGRLAGDYNEQFF
j_call: TRBJ2-5; v_call: TRBV4-3; cdr3_aa: CASSHDGLAGGQETQYF
j_call: TRBJ1-1; v_call: TRBV11-2; cdr3_aa: CASSSSDRGQNTEAFF
j_call: TRBJ2-2; v_call: TRBV27; cdr3_aa: CASRVRMNTGELFF
j_call: TRBJ1-2; v_call: TRBV20-1; cdr3_aa: CSGQHSYGYTF
j_call: TRBJ2-4; v_call: TRBV20-1; cdr3_aa: CSASQGYVGKNIQYF
j_call: TRBJ1-1; v_call: TRBV4-1; cdr3_aa: CASSQLGQPNTEAFF
j_call: TRBJ2-7; v_call: TRBV7-6; cdr3_aa: CASSEGQGTEQYF
j_call: TRBJ2-1; v_call: TRBV24-1; cdr3_aa: CATSDRPRGPSYNEQFF
j_call: TRBJ1-1; v_call: TRBV7-9; cdr3_aa: CASSQTDGAFF
j_call: TRBJ2-5; v_call: TRBV20-1; cdr3_aa: CSAREGAEETQYF
j_call: TRBJ2-7; v_call: TRBV5-6; cdr3_aa: CASSRLGRSYEQYF
j_call: TRBJ1-1; v_call: TRBV3-1; cdr3_aa: CASSPPDRGDTEAFF
j_call: TRBJ2-5; v_call: TRBV27; cdr3_aa: CASSQPGGGKETQYF
j_call: TRBJ2-1; v_call: TRBV9; cdr3_aa: CASSVAGNNEQFF
j_call: TRBJ2-1; v_call: TRBV7-9; cdr3_aa: CASSLDTGNEQFF
j_call: TRBJ2-1; v_call: TRBV25-1; cdr3_aa: CASSVTGSSYNEQFF
j_call: TRBJ1-4; v_call: TRBV7-2; cdr3_aa: CASSFGTAYEKLFF
j_call: TRBJ2-6; v_call: TRBV20-1; cdr3_aa: CSARWAGRSGANVLTF
j_call: TRBJ1-3; v_call: TRBV2; cdr3_aa: CASRTGSGNTIYF
j_call: TRBJ2-1; v_call: TRBV5-6; cdr3_aa: CASSLAAPQGWDEQFF
j_call: TRBJ2-3; v_call: TRBV7-2; cdr3_aa: CASSPQGGAGADTQYF
j_call: TRBJ2-3; v_call: TRBV5-1; cdr3_aa: CASSIGLPTDTQYF
j_call: TRBJ2-5; v_call: TRBV10-2; cdr3_aa: CASSEPGHSETQYF
j_call: TRBJ2-1; v_call: TRBV6-1; cdr3_aa: CASRDTGRTYNEQFF